A selection of T cell receptor beta chains follows, all from one sample in a study of blood T cell repertoires in COVID-19. Profiled with immunoSEQ multiplex PCR; TCRdb holds only in-frame clones, not every one. The sample consists of more than 95,000 clones, roughly 82% of them appearing once. Material for sequencing was peripheral blood. The receptors shown here come from a man in his 60s with acute or convalescent COVID-19. The CDR3 runs from the conserved cysteine through the conserved F or W. Each record gives: V gene, CDR3 length, D gene, J gene, clone size, CDR3 DNA, CDR3 protein. D genes are given only for firm matches. The listing skips clone size in some rows; elsewhere it reads once, few, many or a size class.

v_call: TRBV5-1
cdr3_length: 14
d_call: TRBD2
j_call: TRBJ2-3
clone_size: .
cdr3_nt: TGCGCCAGCTCCGGACTAGCGGGCACAGATACGCAGTATTTT
cdr3_aa: CASSGLAGTDTQYF

v_call: TRBV27
cdr3_length: 14
d_call: TRBD1
j_call: TRBJ2-7
clone_size: .
cdr3_nt: TGTGCCAGCAGTTTAAGACAGGGATCTTACGAGCAGTACTTC
cdr3_aa: CASSLRQGSYEQYF

v_call: TRBV4-3
cdr3_length: 16
d_call: .
j_call: TRBJ2-3
clone_size: .
cdr3_nt: TGCGCCAGCAGCCAAGAGGGGGGGGCGAGGACAGATACGCAGTATTTT
cdr3_aa: CASSQEGGARTDTQYF

v_call: TRBV30
cdr3_length: 13
d_call: .
j_call: TRBJ1-6
clone_size: .
cdr3_nt: TGTGCCTGGAGATGGGACAAAAATTCACCCCTCCACTTT
cdr3_aa: CAWRWDKNSPLHF

v_call: TRBV5-1
cdr3_length: 13
d_call: TRBD1
j_call: TRBJ1-2
clone_size: .
cdr3_nt: TGCGCCAGCAGCCAAGGACAGGGGGAAGGCTACACCTTC
cdr3_aa: CASSQGQGEGYTF

v_call: TRBV24-1
cdr3_length: 19
d_call: .
j_call: TRBJ2-7
clone_size: .
cdr3_nt: TGTGCCATCCCCACCAGTGACCCTTCTGGGGGGACGGTACCCTACGAGCAGTACTTC
cdr3_aa: CAIPTSDPSGGTVPYEQYF

v_call: TRBV4-3
cdr3_length: 14
d_call: .
j_call: TRBJ2-3
clone_size: .
cdr3_nt: TGCGCCAGCAGCCAAGAAGTTACGGGAGTTGAGCAGTATTTT
cdr3_aa: CASSQEVTGVEQYF

v_call: TRBV6-4
cdr3_length: 17
d_call: .
j_call: TRBJ2-3
clone_size: once
cdr3_nt: TGTGCCAGCAGTGACCAGGGAATCGGTGCAGGGACAGATACGCAGTATTTT
cdr3_aa: CASSDQGIGAGTDTQYF

v_call: TRBV10-3
cdr3_length: 14
d_call: .
j_call: TRBJ2-1
clone_size: .
cdr3_nt: TGTGCCATCAGTGAGACTAGCCAGCACAATGAGCAGTTCTTC
cdr3_aa: CAISETSQHNEQFF

v_call: TRBV2
cdr3_length: 16
d_call: TRBD1
j_call: TRBJ2-3
clone_size: .
cdr3_nt: TGTGCCAGCAGCTTCACCGGGACAGGGAAGGGAGATACGCAGTATTTT
cdr3_aa: CASSFTGTGKGDTQYF

v_call: TRBV11-1
cdr3_length: 16
d_call: TRBD2
j_call: TRBJ2-5
clone_size: .
cdr3_nt: TGTGCCAGCAGCTTTCAAGGGCTAGCGGGGGAAGAGACCCAGTACTTC
cdr3_aa: CASSFQGLAGEETQYF

v_call: TRBV6-5
cdr3_length: 13
d_call: TRBD1
j_call: TRBJ2-7
clone_size: .
cdr3_nt: TGTGCCAGCAGTTATAACAGGGGGTCCGAGCAGTACTTC
cdr3_aa: CASSYNRGSEQYF

v_call: TRBV11-2
cdr3_length: 13
d_call: TRBD1
j_call: TRBJ2-1
clone_size: .
cdr3_nt: TGTGCCAGCAGAACGGGACAGGACAATGAGCAGTTCTTC
cdr3_aa: CASRTGQDNEQFF

v_call: TRBV5-1
cdr3_length: 14
d_call: TRBD1
j_call: TRBJ1-5
clone_size: .
cdr3_nt: TGCGCCAGCAGCTTGGGACAGGGAAGGGAGCCCCAGCATTTT
cdr3_aa: CASSLGQGREPQHF

v_call: TRBV3-1/TRBV3-2
cdr3_length: 14
d_call: .
j_call: TRBJ1-1
clone_size: .
cdr3_nt: TGTGCCAGCAGCCAAGATCGCGGGAACACTGAAGCTTTCTTT
cdr3_aa: CASSQDRGNTEAFF

v_call: TRBV6-2/TRBV6-3
cdr3_length: 15
d_call: .
j_call: TRBJ2-7
clone_size: .
cdr3_nt: TGTGCCAGCAGTTACCGGGACTGGGCATCCTACGAGCAGTACTTC
cdr3_aa: CASSYRDWASYEQYF

v_call: TRBV18
cdr3_length: 19
d_call: .
j_call: TRBJ1-1
clone_size: .
cdr3_nt: TGTGCCAGCTCACCACTCTTTCTTGGGGGGACGGGCATGAACACTGAAGCTTTCTTT
cdr3_aa: CASSPLFLGGTGMNTEAFF